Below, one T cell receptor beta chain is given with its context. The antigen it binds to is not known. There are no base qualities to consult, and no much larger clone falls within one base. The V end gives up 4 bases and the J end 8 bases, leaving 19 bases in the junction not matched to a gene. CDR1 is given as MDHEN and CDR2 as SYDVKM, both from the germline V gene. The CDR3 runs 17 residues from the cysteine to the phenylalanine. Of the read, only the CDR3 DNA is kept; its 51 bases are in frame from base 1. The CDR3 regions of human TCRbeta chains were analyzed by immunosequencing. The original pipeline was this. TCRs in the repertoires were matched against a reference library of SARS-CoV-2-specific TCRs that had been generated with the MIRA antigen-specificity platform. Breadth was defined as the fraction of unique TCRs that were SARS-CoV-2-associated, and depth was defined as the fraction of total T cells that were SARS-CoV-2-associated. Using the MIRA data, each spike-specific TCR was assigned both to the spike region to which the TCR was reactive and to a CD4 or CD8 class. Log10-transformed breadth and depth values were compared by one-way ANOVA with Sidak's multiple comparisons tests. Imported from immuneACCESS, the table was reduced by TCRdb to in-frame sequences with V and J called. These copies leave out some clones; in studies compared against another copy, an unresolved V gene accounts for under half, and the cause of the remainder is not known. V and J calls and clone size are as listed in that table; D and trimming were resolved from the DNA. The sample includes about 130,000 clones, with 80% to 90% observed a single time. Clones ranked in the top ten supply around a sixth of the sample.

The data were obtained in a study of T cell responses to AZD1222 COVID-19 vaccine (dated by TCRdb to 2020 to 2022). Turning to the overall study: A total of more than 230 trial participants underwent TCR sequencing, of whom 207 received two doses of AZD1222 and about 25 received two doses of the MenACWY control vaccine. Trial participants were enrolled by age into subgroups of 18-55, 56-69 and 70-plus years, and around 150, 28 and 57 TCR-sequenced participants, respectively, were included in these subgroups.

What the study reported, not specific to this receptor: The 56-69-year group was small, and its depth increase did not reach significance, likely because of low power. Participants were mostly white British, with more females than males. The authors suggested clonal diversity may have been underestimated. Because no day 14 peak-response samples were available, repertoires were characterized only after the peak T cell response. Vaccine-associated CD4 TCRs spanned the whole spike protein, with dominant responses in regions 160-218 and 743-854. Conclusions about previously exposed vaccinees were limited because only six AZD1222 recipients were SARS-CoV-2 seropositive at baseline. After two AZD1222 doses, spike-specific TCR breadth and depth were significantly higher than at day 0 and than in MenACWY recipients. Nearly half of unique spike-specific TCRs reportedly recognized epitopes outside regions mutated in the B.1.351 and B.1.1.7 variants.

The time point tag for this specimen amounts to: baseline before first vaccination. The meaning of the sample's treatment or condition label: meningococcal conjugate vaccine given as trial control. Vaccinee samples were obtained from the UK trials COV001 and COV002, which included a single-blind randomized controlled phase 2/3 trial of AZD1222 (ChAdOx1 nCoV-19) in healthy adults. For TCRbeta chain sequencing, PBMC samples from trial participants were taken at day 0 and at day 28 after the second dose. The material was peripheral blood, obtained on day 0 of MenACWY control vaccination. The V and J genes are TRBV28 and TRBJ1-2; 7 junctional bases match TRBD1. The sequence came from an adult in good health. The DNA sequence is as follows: TGTGCCAGCAGTTCCGATCACAGGGGACGGAGCATTTGGGGCTACACCTTC. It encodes CASSSDHRGRSIWGYTF.